Presented here are 14 T cell receptor beta chains from one specimen sequenced in a study of T cell changes during pregnancy in multiple sclerosis. Data came from immunoSEQ multiplex PCR; TCRdb stores just in-frame clones and leaves some out. The data show roughly 40,000 clones, around 90% seen once. The source was CD4+ T cells from peripheral blood mononuclear cells, collected in the third trimester of pregnancy. The receptors shown here come from a female donor with multiple sclerosis, enrolled in a pregnancy study.

V and J are TRBV5-1 and TRBJ1-3, with 7 bases that match TRBD1. The CDR3 runs 16 residues. Germline trimming cut 0 bases from V and 2 bases from J; bases unmatched to any gene: 5. The germline V gene encodes CDR1 SGHRS and CDR2 YFSETQ. The CDR3, as DNA: TGCGCCAGCAGCTTGGGGCCGGGACAGCCTGGAAACACCATATATTTT. Translated: CASSLGPGQPGNTIYF.

The CDR3 nucleotides read TGTGCCAGTACTAAGAAGAACAGGGATCAGCCCCAGCATTTT. It specifies CASTKKNRDQPQHF. The rearrangement links TRBV19 to TRBJ1-5; TRBD1 might be the D (6 bases). Germline lookup yields CDR1 LNHDA and CDR2 SQIVND (reference sequence). The germline V and J ends were trimmed by 7 bases and 5 bases, with 15 bases remaining between them. This CDR3 is 14 amino acids long.

The gene calls are TRBV19 and TRBJ2-1, with 7 bases fitting TRBD2. Germline V gene lookup returns CDR1 LNHDA and CDR2 SQIVND (reference sequence). J lost 8 bases, V lost 7 bases, and 17 bases had no gene match. The CDR3 spans 16 residues. This CDR3 reads CASIPRGGAGSHEQFF. CDR3 sequence (DNA): TGTGCCAGTATCCCTAGGGGAGGGGCTGGCTCCCATGAGCAGTTCTTC.

V usage is TRBV19 and J usage is TRBJ2-1, with 8 bases matching TRBD1. This CDR3 comprises 17 residues. Trimming removed 5 bases from V and 3 bases from J; junction bases left unmatched: 12. The germline CDR1 and CDR2 sequences are LNHDA and SQIVND (reference sequence). DNA for the CDR3: TGTGCCAGTAGTCAGCAAAGGGGACAGGCCTACTACAATGAGCAGTTCTTC. Translating it yields CASSQQRGQAYYNEQFF.

V usage is TRBV10-3 and J usage is TRBJ1-2, with D possibly matching TRBD1 (5 bases). This CDR3 has 18 amino acids. Per germline, CDR1 ENHRY and CDR2 SYGVKD. Trimming cost V 7 bases and J 4 bases, with 28 bases left between them. The CDR3 DNA follows: TGTGCCATCAACCCGACAATCCAGACAGCGTCCCTATCCTATGGCTACACCTTC. It yields the protein CAINPTIQTASLSYGYTF.

The chain carries TRBV27 and TRBJ1-1; 7 bases align to TRBD1. CDR1 and CDR2 (germline): MNHEY, SMNVEV (reference sequence). This CDR3 spans 14 amino acids. V was pared by 5 bases and J by 4 bases, with 7 bases of the junction left unmatched. Here the CDR3 DNA reads TGTGCCAGCAGTAGATACAGGGGTGGCACTGAAGCTTTCTTT. The encoded protein is CASSRYRGGTEAFF.

V usage is TRBV6-4 and J usage is TRBJ1-2; no firm D call. Trimming took off 6 bases at V and 4 bases at J, with 9 bases between the two ends. Germline V gene lookup returns CDR1 MRHNA and CDR2 SNTAGT. There are 12 residues in the CDR3. The DNA for the CDR3 is TGTGCCAGCAGCCCGGGAAGCTATGGCTACACCTTC. Amino acid sequence: CASSPGSYGYTF.

This chain links TRBV28 with TRBJ1-1, with a possible D match to TRBD1 (5 bases). The V gene's germline CDR1 is MDHEN and CDR2 SYDVKM. V shed 3 bases and J shed 6 bases, with 14 bases lying between them. The CDR3 consists of 14 residues. CDR3 amino acids: CASSLARVSAEAFF. In nucleotides, the CDR3 is TGTGCCAGCAGTTTGGCCAGGGTTTCGGCTGAAGCTTTCTTT.

V gene TRBV27 combines with J gene TRBJ1-2, with TRBD1 as a possible D gene (5 bases). Trimming shortened V by 4 bases and J by 4 bases, and 10 bases separated the two germline ends. The CDR3 contains 13 residues. Germline assignment: CDR1 MNHEY and CDR2 SMNVEV (reference sequence). The CDR3 DNA reads as TGTGCCAGCAGTTCAACAGGCTCCTATGGCTACACCTTC. Translation gives CASSSTGSYGYTF.

The V and J genes are TRBV18 and TRBJ1-1; a weak D match, TRBD1 (5 bases). V was clipped by 2 bases and J by 5 bases, with 15 bases between them. The germline V gene encodes CDR1 KGHSH and CDR2 LQKENI. The CDR3 has 15 amino acids. The CDR3 loop reads CASSPLGREGTEAFF. CDR3 coding DNA: TGTGCCAGCTCACCATTGGGCAGGGAGGGGACTGAAGCTTTCTTT.

The V gene is TRBV19, the J gene TRBJ2-7; tentative D call: TRBD1 (5 bases). The CDR3 loop spans 15 amino acids. The germline V and J ends were trimmed by 3 bases and 1 base, with 13 bases remaining between them. Per the germline V gene, CDR1 is LNHDA and CDR2 is SQIVND (reference sequence). The DNA of the CDR3 is TGTGCCAGTAGTATTCAAGGGGAAGGGTCCTACGAGCAGTACTTC. Translated: CASSIQGEGSYEQYF. The entire variable domain, with the rest obtained from reference TRBV19 and TRBJ2-7, is as follows: DGGITQSPKYLFRKEGQNVTLSCEQNLNHDAMYWYRQDPGQGLRLIYYSQIVNDFQKGDIAEGYSVSREKKESFPLTVTSAQKNPTAFYLCASSIQGEGSYEQYFGPGTRLTVT.

The chain joins TRBV28 to TRBJ2-7; the match to TRBD2 covers 7 bases. The junction had 24 bases not matched to a gene; V was cut back by 5 bases and J by 5 bases. The CDR3 runs 19 residues. Germline lookup yields CDR1 MDHEN and CDR2 SYDVKM. The CDR3, as DNA: TGTGCCAGCAGTACACCACCCGCTCGGGGCCGGGCGGGGGTAAACGAGCAGTACTTC. Translating it yields CASSTPPARGRAGVNEQYF.

This chain connects TRBV2 to TRBJ2-2, with TRBD2 matching over 8 bases. The germline V gene encodes CDR1 SNHLY and CDR2 FYNNEI. CDR3 length: 15 amino acids. V gave up 7 bases and J gave up 4 bases; unmatched junction bases: 8. The CDR3 DNA reads TGTGCCAGCAAGCCGGGAGGGCCGGGCACCGGGGAGCTGTTTTTT. Translation gives CASKPGGPGTGELFF.

The chain employs TRBV9 and TRBJ2-2; tentatively, D is TRBD1 (7 bases). The V and J ends lost 3 bases and 1 base respectively, with 13 bases between them. Germline values: CDR1 SGDLS, CDR2 YYNGEE. The CDR3 spans 16 residues. This chain's CDR3 is CASSAPQGGNTGELFF. CDR3 coding DNA: TGTGCCAGCAGCGCCCCCCAGGGGGGGAACACCGGGGAGCTGTTTTTT.